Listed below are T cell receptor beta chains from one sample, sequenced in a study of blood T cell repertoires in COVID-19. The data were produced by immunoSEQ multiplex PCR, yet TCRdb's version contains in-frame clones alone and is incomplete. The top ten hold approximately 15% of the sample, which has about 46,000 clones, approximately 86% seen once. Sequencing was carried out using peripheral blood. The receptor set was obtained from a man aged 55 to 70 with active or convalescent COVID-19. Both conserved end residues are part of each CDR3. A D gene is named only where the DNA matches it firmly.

CASSVQGNTGELFF TRBV5-4 -
CASSEWGTTLYEQYF TRBV6-1 TRBD2
CASTNRDEQYF TRBV2 -
CASSESTGGEVLSYTF TRBV10-2 TRBD1
CASSLPPNEQFF TRBV27 -
CASSPETGLETQYF TRBV18 TRBD1
CASSHLLGGHGYTF TRBV4-3 -
CASSRDRANEKLFF TRBV6-5 TRBD1
CASSLGAITEAFF TRBV27 -
CASRAGQGVSRTLHF TRBV6-5 TRBD1
CASSQAATGSGELFF TRBV5-4 TRBD1
CASSGTLYEQYF TRBV6-2/TRBV6-3 -
CASSQASRGYTF TRBV4-1 -
CASSEIAGGTQYF TRBV2 TRBD2
CASSVQEAEQFF TRBV9 -
CASSPYGDYNEQFF TRBV7-3 -
CASSIIRGGTEAFF TRBV19 -
CASSSVGANVLTF TRBV7-3 -
CASSLALLPPYEQYF TRBV7-9 -
CASSLGQGWEKLFF TRBV5-1 TRBD1
CASSLYPSVSDTEAFF TRBV5-1 -
CASSTPLGTGMNTEAFF TRBV18 TRBD1
CASSHPSGRAFF TRBV3-1/TRBV3-2 -
CASSEAPTSRQFF TRBV6-1 -
CALGLQGGEKLFF TRBV30 -
CASSLGPTGYTF TRBV11-2 -
CASRGQPDGELFF TRBV5-5 TRBD1
CASRRQGNEQYF TRBV2 TRBD1
CASSYGTSGGETQYF TRBV7-7 TRBD2
CASSDSGEQFF TRBV2 -
CASSAAQGRGRQETQYF TRBV3-1/TRBV3-2 TRBD1
CASSTPRLAAPNTGELFF TRBV19 TRBD2
CASSPEAGKNNSPLHF TRBV18 -
CASRSTSSGNTIYF TRBV2 -
CASSSTGWGDEQFF TRBV7-2 -
CASTPTGGQPQHF TRBV2 -
CASSHGTRNTGELFF TRBV7-3 TRBD2
CAWSVLHEAFF TRBV30 -
CASSPGTARGYGYTF TRBV25-1 TRBD1
CASSLTAADTQYF TRBV7-2 -
CASSFSVTSNQPQHF TRBV5-6 -
CASSPTESGNTIYF TRBV5-1 -
CASRTGGGTDTQYF TRBV5-6 TRBD1
CASSQERQGVGNNSPLHF TRBV4-3 TRBD1
CASSLDRVDNEQFF TRBV18 -
CAATGGQETQYF TRBV23-1 TRBD2
CASSPGTGGPGAQYF TRBV2 TRBD1
CASSAGPRGTGESPLHF TRBV7-9 TRBD1
CASSQSPGQGGRNTIYF TRBV4-1 TRBD1
CASSEKLTMTGENYGYTF TRBV6-1 -
CASSLPRTGTYEQYF TRBV5-6 TRBD1
CASSLLSTGLYTMNTEAFF TRBV28 -
CASSELGLAGVEQFF TRBV6-4 TRBD2
CASSFRGEGDYEQYF TRBV13 -